One sample yielded the 17 T cell receptor beta chains listed below, sequenced in a study of post-analysis software for immune sequencing data. Study-wide results and caveats: There were several TRBV segments more frequent in patients than controls, and TRBV5-6, TRBV5-1 and TRBV20-1 were among them.

What these receptors recognize is not known. Presence of unique molecular identifiers characterized the TCR beta cDNA libraries. TCRdb reprocessed the PCR reads via MiXCR and lists one record per CDR3 protein. The data hold hundreds of thousands of distinct CDR3 sequences, with roughly 35% observed a single time. Sequencing was performed on blood. The receptors come from a girl aged 10-17 years with multiple sclerosis.

V is TRBV7-9 and J is TRBJ2-1; 8 nucleotides agree with TRBD2. Germline V gene sequence: CDR1 SEHNR, CDR2 FQNEAQ (reference sequence). J was trimmed by 0 bases and V by 5 bases; bases with no gene match: 6. This CDR3 contains 16 residues. The CDR3 region has the DNA TGTGCCAGCAGCCGACGCGGGGGGCTCTCCTACAATGAGCAGTTCTTC. Translated, it gives CASSRRGGLSYNEQFF.

CDR3 sequence reads: CATSRETEETQYF. Here the CDR3 DNA reads TGTGCCACCAGCAGAGAGACAGAAGAGACCCAGTACTTC. The V and J genes are TRBV15 and TRBJ2-5; D possibly corresponds to TRBD1 (5 bases). The CDR3 is made up of 13 amino acids. Trimming pared 0 bases from V and 3 bases from J, leaving 5 bases between. Germline assignment: CDR1 LNHNV and CDR2 YYDKDF (reference sequence).

V is TRBV5-1 and J is TRBJ2-7, with 11 nucleotides matching TRBD2. The CDR3 has 14 residues. V was pared by 4 bases and J by 4 bases, with 4 bases of the junction left unmatched. Germline V CDR1 and CDR2: SGHRS, YFSETQ. Here the CDR3 reads CASSRGTSGYEQYF. In DNA, the CDR3 is TGCGCCAGCAGCCGCGGGACTAGCGGATACGAGCAGTACTTC.

The rearrangement joins TRBV6-2 or TRBV6-3 to TRBJ2-1, with 11 bases aligning to TRBD1. V lost 7 bases and J lost 7; bases outside the gene matches: 3. The CDR3 runs to 13 residues. CDR1 and CDR2 from the germline V gene are MNHEY and SVGEGT. In DNA form, the CDR3 reads TGTGCCAGCAAAGGGACAGGGGGGAATGAGCAGTTCTTC. Translated: CASKGTGGNEQFF.

The rearrangement joins TRBV12-3 or TRBV12-4 to TRBJ1-2; 7 bases map to TRBD1. The CDR3 has 13 amino acids. V was pared by 0 bases and J by 8 bases, with 3 bases of the junction left unmatched. CDR3 bases: TGTGCCAGCAGTTTAGCAGGGGGCTGGGGCTACACCTTC. Amino acids: CASSLAGGWGYTF.

This clonotype was seen more than once but under ten times. This chain links TRBV7-9 with TRBJ1-6; D is unresolved. CDR1 and CDR2 from the germline V gene are SEHNR and FQNEAQ (reference sequence). The V end was cut by 5 bases, the J end by 10 bases, with 12 bases between. The CDR3 sequence is 13 residues long. The CDR3 here is CASSRGMGSPLHF. The CDR3 DNA reads TGTGCCAGCAGCCGAGGGATGGGATCACCCCTCCACTTT. The variable domain in full, completed from reference TRBV7-9 and TRBJ1-6, reads DTGVSQNPRHKITKRGQNVTFRCDPISEHNRLYWYRQTLGQGPEFLTYFQNEAQLEKSRLLSDRFSAERPKGSFSTLEIQRTEQGDSAMYLCASSRGMGSPLHFGNGTRLTVT.

The table lists this clonotype with a few counts. This chain connects TRBV20-1 to TRBJ2-7, with unresolved D. The CDR3 sequence is 13 residues long. CDR1 and CDR2 from the germline V gene are DFQATT and SNEGSKA (reference sequence). V lost 0 bases and J 3 bases, leaving 9 bases between the germline ends. The CDR3 bases are TGCAGTGCTAGAGATAAAGGCAGCTACGAGCAGTACTTC. Protein: CSARDKGSYEQYF.

A few counts support this clonotype. The rearrangement uses TRBV7-2 and TRBJ2-1; TRBD2 aligns across 8 bases. The CDR3 is 16 amino acids. V shed 1 base and J 4 bases; nucleotides not matched to a gene: 6. The germline gives CDR1 SGHTA, CDR2 FQGNSA. The CDR3 DNA follows: TGTGCCAGCAGCTTAGAACGGGGGGGCCTTTACAATGAGCAGTTCTTC. It yields the protein CASSLERGGLYNEQFF.

The V gene is TRBV9, the J gene TRBJ2-3; 8 bases map to TRBD2. The CDR3 totals 14 residues. The ends lost 3 bases at V and 1 base at J; junction bases unmatched: 1. Per the germline V gene, CDR1 is SGDLS and CDR2 is YYNGEE. CDR3 coding DNA: TGTGCCAGCAGCGCGACTAGCGGCACAGATACGCAGTATTTT. It is translated as CASSATSGTDTQYF.

The chain uses TRBV12-3 or TRBV12-4 and TRBJ2-1, with 13 bases matching TRBD2. The junction had 15 bases not matched to a gene; V was cut back by 3 bases and J by 7 bases. CDR3 length: 19 amino acids. CDR3 sequence reads: CASSFGLAGAIGGENEQFF. CDR3 DNA sequence: TGTGCCAGCAGTTTCGGACTAGCGGGGGCTATAGGGGGGGAGAATGAGCAGTTCTTC.

This rearrangement joins TRBV3-1 to TRBJ2-5; a weak D match, TRBD2 (6 bases). V was clipped by 0 bases and J by 9 bases, with 14 bases between them. The CDR3 runs 14 residues. Germline CDR1 reads LGHDT; CDR2 reads YNNKEL (reference sequence). CDR3 DNA: TGTGCCAGCAGCCAAGAAACTGGGTGGGAGGCCCAGTACTTC. It encodes CASSQETGWEAQYF.

The table lists this clonotype with a few counts. J is TRBJ2-6 and V is TRBV7-3, with TRBD2 matching over 11 bases. CDR1 and CDR2 (germline): SGHTA, FQGTGA. Germline trimming cut 4 bases from V and 0 bases from J; bases unmatched to any gene: 5. This CDR3 contains 18 residues. DNA of the CDR3: TGTGCCAGCAGCTCCGGGGGACTAGCGGCCTCTGGGGCCAACGTCCTGACTTTC. Its translation is CASSSGGLAASGANVLTF.

The V call is TRBV21-1, the J call TRBJ2-7. TRBV21-1 is a pseudogene locus. CDR3 length equals 14 residues. CDR3 loop: CASSKRGNRDEQYF. In nucleotides, the CDR3 is TGTGCCAGCAGCAAACGAGGCAACCGAGACGAGCAGTACTTC.

This chain uses TRBV29-1 with TRBJ1-1; no definite D call. The CDR3 covers 14 residues. V was pared by 8 bases and J by 1 base, with 17 bases between. Per germline, CDR1 SQVTM and CDR2 ANQGSEA. The CDR3 protein is CSFSAVHSNTEAFF. The DNA of the CDR3 is TGCAGCTTCAGCGCCGTTCACTCGAACACTGAAGCTTTCTTT.

In this sample, this clonotype turned up a few times. The chain links TRBV7-6 to TRBJ1-6; D call uncertain. CDR3 size: 14 residues. The germline CDR1 and CDR2 sequences are SGHVS and FNYEAQ. Trimming cost V 4 bases and J 5 bases, with 9 bases left between them. CDR3 nucleotides: TGTGCCAGCAGCTCCGGGTCTAATAATTCACCCCTCCACTTT. Translated, it gives CASSSGSNNSPLHF.

This clonotype was recorded a few times. The V gene is TRBV3-1, the J gene TRBJ2-2, with D unclear. The germline CDR1 and CDR2 sequences are LGHDT and YNNKEL (reference sequence). The CDR3 loop spans 14 amino acids. Trimming shortened V by 3 bases and J by 3 bases, and 8 bases separated the two germline ends. The CDR3 spells CASSQGSYTGELFF. CDR3 nucleotide sequence: TGTGCCAGCAGCCAGGGATCCTACACCGGGGAGCTGTTTTTT.

The chain recombines TRBV4-3 with TRBJ1-6; the match to TRBD1 covers 7 bases. There are 16 residues in the CDR3. V gave up 1 base and J gave up 7 bases; unmatched junction bases: 7. Germline V gives CDR1 LGHNA, CDR2 YSLEER. DNA for the CDR3: TGCGCCAGCAGCCAAGTCGTACAGGGGTGGAATTCACCCCTCCACTTT. This gives the protein CASSQVVQGWNSPLHF.